This passage covers 27 T cell receptor beta chains from one sample sequenced in a study. Cells sorted as Tregs were CD4+, CD25+ and CD127-/low. MiXCR was run by TCRdb on the 5' RACE reads, yielding one entry per CDR3 protein. The data show 35,000 to 45,000 distinct CDR3 sequences, around 23% seen once. Sequenced material: Tregs sorted from a lymph node. The receptors here all came from a female donor with breast cancer.

J is TRBJ2-7 and V is TRBV28; maybe TRBD1 (7 bases). With 5 bases removed from V and 7 bases from J, the gap between germline ends came to 21 bases. The germline CDR1 and CDR2 sequences are MDHEN and SYDVKM. This CDR3 region has 15 residues. DNA for the CDR3: TGTGCCAGCAGTCAACAGGGGACTCTCAGGAGTGAGCAGTACTTC. It is translated as CASSQQGTLRSEQYF.

There are a few counts of this clonotype. The rearrangement joins TRBV4-1 to TRBJ2-2; D not certain. This CDR3 is built from 11 residues. CDR1 is MGHRA and CDR2 is YSYEKL in the germline V gene. Trimming left V 3 bases short and J 11 bases short, with 7 bases between. The CDR3 DNA follows: TGCGCCAGCAGCCACGAAGCCGAGCTGTTTTTT. This codes for CASSHEAELFF.

The V gene is TRBV5-1, the J gene TRBJ2-7; TRBD1 aligns across 7 bases. The V segment lost 0 bases and the J segment 0 bases; nucleotides outside the gene matches: 3. CDR1 is SGHRS and CDR2 is YFSETQ in the germline V gene. The CDR3 runs 15 residues. The CDR3 protein is CASSLGGDSSYEQYF. CDR3 DNA: TGCGCCAGCAGCTTGGGAGGGGACAGCTCCTACGAGCAGTACTTC. Using reference TRBV5-1 and TRBJ2-7 for the parts outside the CDR3, the full variable domain is KAGVTQTPRYLIKTRGQQVTLSCSPISGHRSVSWYQQTPGQGLQFLFEYFSETQRNKGNFPGRFSGRQFSNSRSEMNVSTLELGDSALYLCASSLGGDSSYEQYFGPGTRLTVT.

In the case of this clonotype: A much larger clone sits a single nucleotide away, making a read error possible. This CDR3 is missing its conserved last phenylalanine or tryptophan, likely due to a read error. J is TRBJ2-7 and V is TRBV12-3 or TRBV12-4; TRBD1 might be the D (7 bases). The CDR3 covers 14 residues. The V end was cut by 5 bases, the J end by 3 bases, with 14 bases between. CDR3 loop: CASSGQEGGYEQYC. The CDR3, as DNA: TGTGCCAGCAGTGGACAGGAGGGGGGCTACGAGCAGTACTGC.

This clonotype ranks as medium-sized. V and J are TRBV5-1 and TRBJ2-3, with 9 bases matching TRBD1. The CDR3 covers 16 residues. The trim removed 4 bases at V and 1 base at J, leaving 7 bases unmatched. The germline gives CDR1 SGHRS, CDR2 YFSETQ. As DNA, the CDR3 is TGCGCCAGCAGCAAGGACAGGGGAGGTGGCACAGATACGCAGTATTTT. It encodes CASSKDRGGGTDTQYF.

This clonotype has only a few counts. This chain uses TRBV3-1 with TRBJ2-7, with 7 bases fitting TRBD2. The CDR3 has 15 residues. With 4 bases clipped from V and 2 bases from J, the junction kept 8 bases outside the gene matches. Germline V lookup: CDR1 LGHDT, CDR2 YNNKEL (reference sequence). The CDR3 DNA follows: TGTGCCAGCAGCCCCGGAGCGGGACCAGCCTACGAGCAGTACTTC. Its protein is CASSPGAGPAYEQYF.

CDR3 residues: CASSRGSGTENYGYTF. The CDR3 DNA reads TGCGCCAGCAGCCGAGGCTCCGGGACAGAAAACTATGGCTACACCTTC. The chain is built from TRBV4-1 and TRBJ1-2; 7 bases align to TRBD1. The CDR3 runs to 16 residues. The V gene end was trimmed by 4 bases and the J gene end by 2 bases; junction bases not matched to a gene: 10. The germline gives CDR1 MGHRA, CDR2 YSYEKL.

Ten or more counts support this clonotype. The chain recombines TRBV6-5 with TRBJ1-4; TRBD1 matches at 9 bases. This CDR3 has 16 residues. With 2 bases clipped from V and 7 bases from J, the junction kept 8 bases outside the gene matches. Germline lookup yields CDR1 MNHEY and CDR2 SVGAGI. CDR3 residues: CASSYRDRAGVEKLFF. CDR3 nucleotides: TGTGCCAGCAGTTACCGGGACAGGGCCGGAGTTGAAAAACTGTTTTTT.

As concerns this clonotype: Possible read error: a much larger clone is one base away. V and J are TRBV6-5 and TRBJ2-1; the D call may be TRBD1 or TRBD2 (5 bases each). The CDR3 extends over 15 amino acids. From germline, CDR1 is MNHEY and CDR2 SVGAGI. The CDR3 DNA is TGTGCCGGCAGGCTGTCCGGGGCCTACTACAATGAGCAGTTCTTC. Translated: CAGRLSGAYYNEQFF.

A note on this clonotype: This may be a read error, as it is one base from a much larger clone. CDR3 sequence reads: CTSSSGVSNQPQHF. The CDR3 nucleotides are TGTACCAGCAGTTCGGGAGTTAGCAATCAGCCCCAGCATTTT. The J gene is TRBJ1-5, the V gene TRBV6-2 or TRBV6-3; D remains ambiguous. The CDR3 is 14 amino acids. Germline V lookup: CDR1 MNHEY, CDR2 SVGEGT.

This clonotype was detected ten times or more. The genes are TRBV7-9 and TRBJ2-5; D perhaps matches TRBD2 (5 bases). In germline, CDR1 is SEHNR, CDR2 FQNEAQ (reference sequence). Deletions cut 5 bases from V and 2 bases from J, with 9 bases between. The CDR3 length is 13 residues. CDR3 loop: CASSGGLQETQYF. The CDR3 bases are TGTGCCAGCAGCGGAGGACTTCAAGAGACCCAGTACTTC.

A few counts support this clonotype. V gene TRBV15 combines with J gene TRBJ1-3; D call uncertain. The CDR3 loop spans 15 amino acids. Trimming stripped 9 bases from V and 0 bases from J, with 15 bases between. CDR1 and CDR2 (germline): LNHNV, YYDKDF (reference sequence). CDR3 residues: CATEDSLSSGNTIYF. The CDR3 bases are TGTGCCACGGAGGACTCTCTTAGCTCTGGAAACACCATATATTTT.

Details on this clonotype: The junction and the germline gene differ at one end; a read error may be behind it. The CDR3 coding sequence is TGCGCCAGCAGCCAACCCGGGACTAGAAAAGATACGCGGTATTTT. This translates into CASSQPGTRKDTRYF. V usage is TRBV4-1 and J usage is TRBJ2-3; 8 positions match TRBD2. The CDR3 loop spans 15 amino acids. Germline values: CDR1 MGHRA, CDR2 YSYEKL.

The sample holds many counts of this clonotype. The chain uses TRBV5-1 and TRBJ1-5, with 8 bases identical to TRBD1. Losses at the gene ends were 4 bases for V and 5 bases for J; bases not matched to a gene: 8. In germline, CDR1 is SGHRS, CDR2 YFSETQ. The CDR3 loop spans 15 amino acids. The CDR3 sequence: CASSQSGQGDQPQHF. CDR3 nucleotide sequence: TGCGCCAGCAGCCAAAGCGGACAGGGAGATCAGCCCCAGCATTTT.

About this clonotype itself: A clone one base away is much larger, so this may be a read error. The chain recombines TRBV29-1 with TRBJ1-2, with 8 bases identical to TRBD1. Germline V gives CDR1 SQVTM, CDR2 ANQGSEA. The CDR3 loop spans 13 amino acids. The V segment lost 5 bases and the J segment 2 bases; nucleotides outside the gene matches: 4. The CDR3 spells CSVHGQGNYGYTF. The CDR3 DNA is TGCAGCGTTCATGGACAGGGAAACTATGGCTACACCTTC.

This clonotype appeared many times. The rearrangement links TRBV6-5 to TRBJ2-7, with D hard to call. Germline CDR1 is MNHEY and CDR2 is SVGAGI. This CDR3 has 14 residues. V shed 5 bases and J shed 2 bases, with 13 bases lying between them. The CDR3 DNA sequence: TGTGCCAGCAGTCCCCTCGTCCCGCCCTACGAGCAGTACTTC. It specifies CASSPLVPPYEQYF.

V is TRBV20-1 and J is TRBJ2-1, with a weak D call TRBD2 (5 bases). This CDR3 spans 15 amino acids. V lost 0 bases to trimming and J lost 3 bases, with 12 bases between them. Per germline, CDR1 DFQATT and CDR2 SNEGSKA (reference sequence). As DNA, the CDR3 is TGCAGTGCTAGAGATAAGAGCGGATACTACAATGAGCAGTTCTTC. Residues: CSARDKSGYYNEQFF.

This clonotype was picked up one time. The V and J genes are TRBV5-1 and TRBJ1-5; D ambiguous. This CDR3 is built from 15 residues. V was shortened by 0 bases and J by 0 bases, with 7 bases between the two germline ends. Germline CDR1 is SGHRS and CDR2 is YFSETQ. CDR3 nucleotides: TGCGCCAGCAGCTTGGGTACACTTAGCAATCAGCCCCAGCATTTT. Protein sequence: CASSLGTLSNQPQHF.

In its sample, this clonotype was seen many times. The rearrangement links TRBV4-1 to TRBJ2-1, with TRBD2 matching over 13 bases. This CDR3 region has 15 residues. After removal of 3 bases from V and 5 bases from J, the junction contained 1 base not matched to a gene. Germline assignment: CDR1 MGHRA and CDR2 YSYEKL. CDR3 sequence: CASSHGTSGNNEQFF. The CDR3 bases are TGCGCCAGCAGCCACGGGACTAGCGGGAACAATGAGCAGTTCTTC.

As concerns this clonotype: The CDR3 ends on some other residue instead of the conserved phenylalanine or tryptophan, so this is likely a read error. V and J are TRBV9 and TRBJ2-5; TRBD1 or TRBD2 may be the D gene (6 bases each). CDR1 is SGDLS, CDR2 YYNGEE, per germline. The ends were cut back, 4 bases at V and 5 bases at J, with 27 bases in the middle. The CDR3 is 18 residues long. The CDR3 DNA sequence: TGTGCCAGCAGCTCTCCCGGGGGCCAGGGGTTTGTACAGGAGACCCAGTACTCC. Its protein is CASSSPGGQGFVQETQYS.

This clonotype was seen repeatedly, ten times or more. The chain carries TRBV10-2 and TRBJ2-7; 12 nucleotides line up with TRBD2. V shed 3 bases, J shed 1 base, and the junction held 7 bases outside the gene matches. Germline V lookup: CDR1 WSHSY, CDR2 SAAADI. The CDR3 length is 17 residues. The CDR3: CASSDLTSGSRSYEQYF. The CDR3 DNA is TGCGCCAGCAGTGACCTGACTAGCGGGAGTAGGTCCTACGAGCAGTACTTC.

The chain's CDR3 is CASSSGDRETSGANVLTF. The CDR3 nucleotides are TGCGCCAGCAGCTCAGGGGACAGGGAAACATCCGGGGCCAACGTCCTGACTTTC. J is TRBJ2-6 and V is TRBV5-1, with 9 nucleotides matching TRBD1. Looked up from germline, CDR1 is SGHRS and CDR2 is YFSETQ. V dropped 3 bases and J dropped 4; count of bases not matched to a gene: 11. The CDR3 contains 18 residues. Filled out from reference TRBV5-1 and TRBJ2-6, the complete variable domain reads KAGVTQTPRYLIKTRGQQVTLSCSPISGHRSVSWYQQTPGQGLQFLFEYFSETQRNKGNFPGRFSGRQFSNSRSEMNVSTLELGDSALYLCASSSGDRETSGANVLTFGAGSRLTVL.

The V call is TRBV30, the J call TRBJ1-1, with D perhaps matching TRBD1 (6 bases). Trimming stripped 5 bases from V and 5 bases from J, with 24 bases between. Germline-derived CDR1 and CDR2 are GTSNPN and SVGIG (reference sequence). The CDR3 runs to 16 residues. DNA of the CDR3: TGTGCCTGGCTTCCCGAGGGGGGATCCTGGAGGACTGAAGCTTTCTTT. This sequence encodes CAWLPEGGSWRTEAFF.

This clonotype was observed many times. This rearrangement joins TRBV4-1 to TRBJ1-1; D is unclear. The V gene's germline CDR1 is MGHRA and CDR2 YSYEKL. V was shortened by 0 bases and J by 0 bases, with 5 bases between the two germline ends. The CDR3 is 14 residues long. CDR3 protein: CASSQDLMNTEAFF. The CDR3 DNA reads TGCGCCAGCAGCCAAGATCTGATGAACACTGAAGCTTTCTTT.

Many counts were recorded for this clonotype. This rearrangement joins TRBV18 to TRBJ2-7; 8 bases line up with TRBD1. This CDR3 region has 13 residues. Trimming removed 3 bases from V and 5 bases from J; junction bases left unmatched: 3. Germline assignment: CDR1 KGHSH and CDR2 LQKENI. Written as DNA, the CDR3 is TGTGCCAGCTCACCGGGACAGGTCAACGAGCAGTACTTC. Amino acid sequence: CASSPGQVNEQYF. Variable domain in full (rest from reference TRBV18 and TRBJ2-7): NAGVMQNPRHLVRRRGQEARLRCSPMKGHSHVYWYRQLPEEGLKFMVYLQKENIIDESGMPKERFSAEFPKEGPSILRIQQVVRGDSAAYFCASSPGQVNEQYFGPGTRLTVT.

With respect to this clonotype: A read error may be the cause here, since a much bigger clone is one base away. V and J are TRBV6-1 and TRBJ2-7, with 7 bases matching TRBD1. Looked up from germline, CDR1 is MNHNS and CDR2 is SASEGT. There are 13 residues in the CDR3. Here the CDR3 reads CASSDDRAYEPYF. As DNA, the CDR3 is TGTGCCAGCAGTGATGACAGGGCTTACGAGCCGTACTTC.

The J gene is TRBJ2-1, the V gene TRBV20-1; possible D gene TRBD2, 6 bases. The V end lost 3 bases, the J end lost 9 bases, and 15 bases lay between the germline ends. Germline-derived CDR1 and CDR2 are DFQATT and SNEGSKA (reference sequence). This CDR3 region has 13 residues. The CDR3 sequence is CSARYGGSGEQFF. As DNA, the CDR3 is TGCAGTGCTAGGTACGGGGGATCGGGTGAGCAGTTCTTC.